These 15 T cell receptor beta chains originate from one sample sequenced in a study of identifying expanded T cells in peripheral blood. Profiled with immunoSEQ multiplex PCR; TCRdb holds only in-frame clones, not every one. The sample shows roughly 92,000 clones, roughly 91% of them seen only once. Sequencing input: blood. These receptors were obtained from a person between 18 and 75 years old in good health.

This chain links TRBV4-2 with TRBJ1-4; D is perhaps TRBD1 (6 bases). Trimming shortened V by 0 bases and J by 7 bases, and 12 bases separated the two germline ends. This CDR3 comprises 15 residues. Germline CDR1 is LGHNA and CDR2 is YNFKEQ. CDR3 loop: CASSQDRGGAEKLFF. For the CDR3, the DNA is TGTGCCAGCAGCCAAGATAGGGGGGGAGCTGAAAAACTGTTTTTT.

The chain uses TRBV14 and TRBJ1-6, with 7 bases aligning to TRBD1. The CDR3 contains 15 residues. The V gene end was trimmed by 1 base and the J gene end by 9 bases; junction bases not matched to a gene: 6. CDR1 SGHDN and CDR2 FVKESK come from the germline V gene. The CDR3 DNA follows: TGTGCCAGCAGCCAAGTGGGGACAGTAGGTTCACCCCTCCACTTT. Translated, it gives CASSQVGTVGSPLHF.

The CDR3 reads CASNPTSGGSNEQFF. The CDR3 DNA follows: TGTGCCAGCAACCCCACTAGCGGGGGGTCAAATGAGCAGTTCTTC. V usage is TRBV2 and J usage is TRBJ2-1; 12 positions match TRBD2. In germline, CDR1 is SNHLY, CDR2 FYNNEI. V lost 7 bases and J lost 7; bases outside the gene matches: 8. The CDR3 runs to 15 residues.

The chain employs TRBV10-2 and TRBJ2-7; D ambiguous. In germline, CDR1 is WSHSY, CDR2 SAAADI. The V gene lost 3 bases and the J gene lost 2 bases, with 11 bases spanning the gap. The CDR3 totals 14 residues. The DNA of the CDR3 is TGCGCCAGCAGTGACCCCTTGGGTGCCTACGAGCAGTACTTC. It is translated as CASSDPLGAYEQYF.

The rearrangement uses TRBV7-2 and TRBJ2-1; maybe TRBD2 (7 bases). CDR1 is SGHTA and CDR2 is FQGNSA in the germline V gene. The CDR3 sequence is 15 residues long. Trimming removed 7 bases at V and 0 bases at J, with 13 bases between. CDR3 nucleotides: TGTGCCAGCACCCCTGGGGGGGCCTCCTACAATGAGCAGTTCTTC. It yields the protein CASTPGGASYNEQFF.

This chain links TRBV11-1 with TRBJ1-5, with 10 bases lining up with TRBD1. This CDR3 is 15 amino acids long. J gave up 7 bases and V 6 bases, and 9 bases lay outside the gene matches. The germline V gene encodes CDR1 SGHAT and CDR2 FQDESV (reference sequence). This CDR3 reads CASSYGDRGMQPQHF. The DNA for the CDR3 is TGTGCCAGCAGTTACGGGGACAGGGGCATGCAGCCCCAGCATTTT.

This clone came up a few times. The chain couples TRBV5-6 to TRBJ1-4; no firm D call. The germline CDR1 and CDR2 sequences are SGHDT and YYEEEE. The CDR3 is made up of 12 amino acids. The V gene lost 7 bases and the J gene lost 16 bases, with 20 bases spanning the gap. CDR3 loop: CASSLGEGMEFF. CDR3 DNA: TGTGCCAGCTCTTTGGGCGAGGGCATGGAGTTTTTT.

The chain links TRBV13 to TRBJ1-1; D ambiguous. CDR1 and CDR2 (germline): PRHDT, FYEKMQ (reference sequence). The V end was cut by 0 bases, the J end by 11 bases, with 10 bases between. This CDR3 has 12 residues. The CDR3 reads CASSLGPSEAFF. The CDR3 DNA sequence: TGTGCCAGCAGCTTAGGTCCGAGTGAGGCTTTCTTT.

The V and J genes are TRBV27 and TRBJ1-1; 7 bases align to TRBD1. Looked up from germline, CDR1 is MNHEY and CDR2 is SMNVEV (reference sequence). The ends lost 6 bases at V and 4 bases at J; junction bases unmatched: 8. The CDR3 is 14 residues long. The CDR3 spells CASRPTGERTEAFF. The CDR3 DNA reads as TGTGCCAGCAGGCCCACAGGGGAGCGCACTGAAGCTTTCTTT.

The chain couples TRBV5-1 to TRBJ1-1; perhaps TRBD1 as D (5 bases). The germline V gene encodes CDR1 SGHRS and CDR2 YFSETQ. The CDR3 sequence is 13 residues long. The germline V and J ends were trimmed by 4 bases and 10 bases, with 17 bases remaining between them. CDR3 in DNA: TGCGCCAGCAGCGGGCAGGGTCCCTTCGCAGCTTTCTTT. Its protein product is CASSGQGPFAAFF.

J is TRBJ1-2 and V is TRBV7-9; possible D gene TRBD1, 5 bases. The CDR3 consists of 14 residues. Trimming cost V 1 base and J 7 bases, with 13 bases left between them. Germline lookup yields CDR1 SEHNR and CDR2 FQNEAQ (reference sequence). The CDR3 here is CASSLGVGAGGYTF. CDR3 DNA sequence: TGTGCCAGCAGCTTAGGGGTCGGGGCTGGTGGCTACACCTTC. The full variable domain, its missing parts supplied by reference TRBV7-9 and TRBJ1-2, is DTGVSQNPRHKITKRGQNVTFRCDPISEHNRLYWYRQTLGQGPEFLTYFQNEAQLEKSRLLSDRFSAERPKGSFSTLEIQRTEQGDSAMYLCASSLGVGAGGYTFGSGTRLTVV.

The chain is built from TRBV7-8 and TRBJ2-5, with D possibly matching TRBD2 (5 bases). The CDR3 contains 15 residues. Germline V gene sequence: CDR1 SGHVS, CDR2 FQNEAQ. Between the trimmed V and J ends, which lost 2 bases and 6 bases, there was a span of 16 bases. The CDR3 DNA reads TGTGCCAGCAGCTTAACTAGGACGGTCCTAAAGACCCAGTACTTC. Its protein is CASSLTRTVLKTQYF.

This clone turned up a few times. The V and J genes are TRBV19 and TRBJ1-2; 8 bases map to TRBD1. This CDR3 has 13 residues. Germline-derived CDR1 and CDR2 are LNHDA and SQIVND (reference sequence). J was trimmed by 4 bases and V by 7 bases; bases with no gene match: 5. The DNA for the CDR3 is TGTGCCAGTAACCCGGACAGGGCCTATGGCTACACCTTC. Translated: CASNPDRAYGYTF.

The chain employs TRBV2 and TRBJ1-2; TRBD1 aligns across 7 bases. Trimming cost V 0 bases and J 1 base; bases outside gene matches: 2. CDR3 size: 15 residues. The germline CDR1 and CDR2 sequences are SNHLY and FYNNEI. This chain's CDR3 is CASSEAGQFNYGYTF. CDR3 bases: TGTGCCAGCAGTGAAGCGGGACAGTTTAACTATGGCTACACCTTC.

CDR3 residues: CASSYSKSGNLYEQYF. The CDR3 DNA reads TGTGCCAGCAGTTACTCGAAGTCGGGCAACCTCTACGAGCAGTACTTC. V usage is TRBV6-5 and J usage is TRBJ2-7; the D is unclear. The V gene lost 0 bases and the J gene lost 3 bases, with 15 bases spanning the gap. The CDR3 totals 16 residues. In germline, CDR1 is MNHEY, CDR2 SVGAGI.